The TCR beta chain described here comes from a study of human T cells and chemical hapten exposure. In the study overall: Diphenylcyclopropenone was applied weekly to patients' scalps across the roughly 23-week study.

In TCRdb, the RACE reads were re-called with MiXCR into one record per CDR3 protein. The table lists 50,000 or so distinct CDR3 sequences, around a tenth of them singletons. Time point indicated: patch test 1, 2 weeks after DPC sensitization. Treatment: therapeutic diphenylcyclopropenone sensitization with weekly scalp DPC. Blood draws came first, before each patch test. V lost 7 bases to trimming and J lost 4 bases; unmatched junction nucleotides: 7. CDR3 length equals 15 residues. The sequenced sample was whole blood, obtained in connection with sensitization to the hapten diphenylcyclopropenone (DPC). This TCR derives from a woman aged 45-60 years with alopecia areata. Some clones in this sample may be carry-over from other donors' samples. V is TRBV12-3 or TRBV12-4 and J is TRBJ2-5, with TRBD2 matching over 12 bases. CDR3 sequence (DNA): TGTGCCAGCACTGACGGACTAGCGGGACCAGAGACCCAGTACTTC. Translated: CASTDGLAGPETQYF.